The rows below give T cell receptor beta chains drawn from one sample of a study of human T cells and chemical hapten exposure. TCRdb re-analysed the RACE reads in MiXCR, keeping a single row per CDR3 protein. The sample holds over 85,000 distinct CDR3 sequences; 10% to 11% are singletons and the top ten take under 4%. Sequencing was performed on whole blood, taken in connection with sensitization to the hapten diphenylcyclopropenone (DPC). Receptor source: a woman between 55 and 75 years old with alopecia areata. Some clones in this sample may be carry-over from other donors' samples. The CDR3 runs from the conserved cysteine through the conserved F or W. The order of the fields is CDR3 protein, J gene, D gene, V gene. D genes are given only for firm matches.

cdr3_aa: CASSLTTGGNSPLHF
j_call: TRBJ1-6
d_call: TRBD1
v_call: TRBV5-1

cdr3_aa: CASSPGPQGSPLHF
j_call: TRBJ1-6
d_call: .
v_call: TRBV9

cdr3_aa: CASNPGVGQDYGYTF
j_call: TRBJ1-2
d_call: .
v_call: TRBV11-2

cdr3_aa: CASSPDGQGRAFF
j_call: TRBJ1-1
d_call: TRBD1
v_call: TRBV2

cdr3_aa: CASSDQENTEAFF
j_call: TRBJ1-1
d_call: .
v_call: TRBV2

cdr3_aa: CASRPDRGSYNEQFF
j_call: TRBJ2-1
d_call: TRBD1
v_call: TRBV12-3/TRBV12-4

cdr3_aa: CASTLNTGIPNQPQHF
j_call: TRBJ1-5
d_call: .
v_call: TRBV7-8

cdr3_aa: CASSLGGTGFVGFGYTF
j_call: TRBJ1-2
d_call: TRBD1
v_call: TRBV7-2

cdr3_aa: CSATTGHRNGYTF
j_call: TRBJ1-2
d_call: TRBD1
v_call: TRBV20-1

cdr3_aa: CASTTGRGASYNEQFF
j_call: TRBJ2-1
d_call: .
v_call: TRBV6-5

cdr3_aa: CASSIPGQRNNEQFF
j_call: TRBJ2-1
d_call: TRBD1
v_call: TRBV19

cdr3_aa: CASRPHGQGANQPQHF
j_call: TRBJ1-5
d_call: TRBD1
v_call: TRBV6-1

cdr3_aa: CASSHGVDYEQYF
j_call: TRBJ2-7
d_call: .
v_call: TRBV9

cdr3_aa: CASSQEVYGGGAGAKTQYF
j_call: TRBJ2-5
d_call: TRBD2
v_call: TRBV4-2

cdr3_aa: CATSREGTPIPYGYTF
j_call: TRBJ1-2
d_call: .
v_call: TRBV15

cdr3_aa: CASSEYSGYEKLFF
j_call: TRBJ1-4
d_call: .
v_call: TRBV25-1

cdr3_aa: CASTFRAGRGSSNEQFF
j_call: TRBJ2-1
d_call: .
v_call: TRBV19

cdr3_aa: CSVEGRYTDTQYF
j_call: TRBJ2-3
d_call: .
v_call: TRBV29-1

cdr3_aa: CSAGQGKLNQPQHF
j_call: TRBJ1-5
d_call: TRBD1
v_call: TRBV20-1

cdr3_aa: CASSLGVGQNEQFF
j_call: TRBJ2-1
d_call: .
v_call: TRBV5-1

cdr3_aa: CASSLGPFTDTQYF
j_call: TRBJ2-3
d_call: .
v_call: TRBV6-1

cdr3_aa: CASILAGGTDTQYF
j_call: TRBJ2-3
d_call: TRBD2
v_call: TRBV13

cdr3_aa: CASSLSPPGANTEAFF
j_call: TRBJ1-1
d_call: .
v_call: TRBV7-2

cdr3_aa: CSVGPSKYNEQFF
j_call: TRBJ2-1
d_call: .
v_call: TRBV29-1

cdr3_aa: CASSVMEGSDTQYF
j_call: TRBJ2-3
d_call: .
v_call: TRBV5-4

cdr3_aa: CASRIHTRVVDVEQYF
j_call: TRBJ2-7
d_call: .
v_call: TRBV6-1

cdr3_aa: CASYLYQETQYF
j_call: TRBJ2-5
d_call: .
v_call: TRBV6-4

cdr3_aa: CASSDIDTQYF
j_call: TRBJ2-3
d_call: .
v_call: TRBV7-9

cdr3_aa: CAWSAFNEQFF
j_call: TRBJ2-1
d_call: .
v_call: TRBV30

cdr3_aa: CSAGGGSQPQHF
j_call: TRBJ1-5
d_call: .
v_call: TRBV20-1

cdr3_aa: CASSLAGGSGETQYF
j_call: TRBJ2-5
d_call: .
v_call: TRBV11-2

cdr3_aa: CASNLDVAKNIQYF
j_call: TRBJ2-4
d_call: .
v_call: TRBV2

cdr3_aa: CAISRSTQAENEQFF
j_call: TRBJ2-1
d_call: .
v_call: TRBV10-3

cdr3_aa: CSARGTGQQETQYF
j_call: TRBJ2-5
d_call: .
v_call: TRBV20-1

cdr3_aa: CASSNGETQYF
j_call: TRBJ2-5
d_call: .
v_call: TRBV12-3/TRBV12-4

cdr3_aa: CASRTQGRSPLHF
j_call: TRBJ1-6
d_call: .
v_call: TRBV12-3/TRBV12-4

cdr3_aa: CSATGYSSEAFF
j_call: TRBJ1-1
d_call: .
v_call: TRBV20-1

cdr3_aa: CASSIRRTTGELFF
j_call: TRBJ2-2
d_call: .
v_call: TRBV7-2

cdr3_aa: CAWTGQSYEGQYF
j_call: TRBJ2-7
d_call: .
v_call: TRBV30

cdr3_aa: CSAQGGNSNQPQHF
j_call: TRBJ1-5
d_call: .
v_call: TRBV29-1

cdr3_aa: CSAGQQRNEKLFF
j_call: TRBJ1-4
d_call: .
v_call: TRBV29-1

cdr3_aa: CASSYSQNTEAFF
j_call: TRBJ1-1
d_call: .
v_call: TRBV6-6

cdr3_aa: CAWSSRGIMGYNEQFF
j_call: TRBJ2-1
d_call: .
v_call: TRBV30

cdr3_aa: CASSPPAGRVYEQYF
j_call: TRBJ2-7
d_call: .
v_call: TRBV7-6

cdr3_aa: CASSIQGKQPQHF
j_call: TRBJ1-5
d_call: .
v_call: TRBV6-5